The 28 T cell receptor beta chains below come from one sample, sequenced in a study of T cells in Graves' hyperthyroidism and ophthalmopathy. TCR beta CDR3 regions were amplified from RNA transcripts. Using the HTBI primer set, a first-round RT-PCR was run on the TCR CDR3. MiXCR was run by TCRdb on the multiplex PCR reads, yielding one entry per CDR3 protein. The data hold roughly 660,000 distinct CDR3 sequences, with around 16% observed a single time. Sequenced sample: blood. Receptors were obtained from a man aged 45 to 65 with Graves' hyperthyroidism.

This clonotype has a count of ten or more. The chain recombines TRBV29-1 with TRBJ2-7; TRBD1 matches 10 bases. Germline V gene sequence: CDR1 SQVTM, CDR2 ANQGSEA. V shed 4 bases, J shed 4 bases, and the junction held 7 bases outside the gene matches. The CDR3 is 14 amino acids. For the CDR3, the DNA is TGCAGCGTTGCACCCGGGACAGGGGAATACGAGCAGTACTTC. Translating gives CSVAPGTGEYEQYF.

The J gene is TRBJ1-5, the V gene TRBV19; a weak D match, TRBD1 (6 bases). The germline V gene has CDR1 LNHDA and CDR2 SQIVND (reference sequence). The V and J ends lost 3 bases and 3 bases respectively, with 9 bases between them. This CDR3 comprises 14 residues. CDR3 nucleotides: TGTGCCAGTAGTATTTGGGGACACAATCAGCCCCAGCATTTT. Its translation is CASSIWGHNQPQHF.

The chain is built from TRBV6-6 and TRBJ1-5; 7 bases match TRBD1. From germline, CDR1 is MNHNY and CDR2 SVGAGI (reference sequence). The CDR3 contains 19 residues. The ends lost 0 bases at V and 2 bases at J; junction bases unmatched: 13. The DNA for the CDR3 is TGTGCCAGCAGTTACTCCAACCCGACAGGGACCCCTGGCAATCAGCCCCAGCATTTT. As protein: CASSYSNPTGTPGNQPQHF.

V usage is TRBV24-1 and J usage is TRBJ2-7; tentative D call: TRBD2 (5 bases). V shed 9 bases and J shed 3 bases, with 20 bases lying between them. This CDR3 spans 15 amino acids. Germline lookup yields CDR1 KGHDR and CDR2 SFDVKD. The CDR3 region has the DNA TGTGCCACCCAAGAGGGCGGACTGTCCAGCTACGAGCAGTACTTC. This encodes CATQEGGLSSYEQYF.

This clonotype was seen ten or more times. The chain carries TRBV6-1 and TRBJ2-2, with D hard to call. The germline V and J ends were trimmed by 5 bases and 4 bases, with 8 bases remaining between them. Germline CDR1 reads MNHNS; CDR2 reads SASEGT. The CDR3 has 13 amino acids. The CDR3 is CASSYDGTGELFF. The CDR3 nucleotides read TGTGCCAGCAGTTACGACGGCACCGGGGAGCTGTTTTTT.

This clonotype was observed a few times. This may stem from a read error, because a much larger clone lies one nucleotide away. The chain joins TRBV7-3 to TRBJ1-2; 7 bases fit TRBD1. Germline V gene lookup returns CDR1 SGHTA and CDR2 FQGTGA. The CDR3 is 15 residues long. V gave up 5 bases and J gave up 2 bases; unmatched junction bases: 8. CDR3 DNA sequence: TGTGCCAGCAGCCCCAAACAGGGGTTCAACTATGGCTACACCTTC. This translates into CASSPKQGFNYGYTF.

J is TRBJ2-3 and V is TRBV6-1; D is unresolved. The germline gives CDR1 MNHNS, CDR2 SASEGT. Trimming took 3 bases from V and 5 from J, leaving 9 bases between them. The CDR3 totals 13 residues. The CDR3 nucleotides are TGTGCCAGCAGTGATATTGACCGAGATACGCAGTATTTT. This translates into CASSDIDRDTQYF.

CDR3 coding DNA: TGTGCCAGTAGTCCCGCGGGGGAAGCCTACAATGAGCAGTTCTTC. Translated: CASSPAGEAYNEQFF. The V and J genes are TRBV19 and TRBJ2-1; 7 bases are shared with TRBD2. With 5 bases clipped from V and 2 bases from J, the junction kept 6 bases outside the gene matches. Per germline, CDR1 LNHDA and CDR2 SQIVND (reference sequence). This CDR3 region has 15 residues.

This clonotype was recorded at least ten times. The chain uses TRBV7-2 and TRBJ2-7, with a weak D call TRBD1 (6 bases). Trimming cost V 5 bases and J 1 base, with 12 bases left between them. This CDR3 contains 14 residues. Germline V lookup: CDR1 SGHTA, CDR2 FQGNSA. The CDR3 DNA follows: TGTGCCAGCAGCATTAACAGGGTGTCCTACGAGCAGTACTTC. It translates to CASSINRVSYEQYF.

This clonotype was detected many times. The chain combines TRBV28 with TRBJ2-1; the D gene is possibly TRBD2 (6 bases). Trimming took off 6 bases at V and 4 bases at J, with 28 bases between the two ends. This CDR3 comprises 19 residues. The germline V gene has CDR1 MDHEN and CDR2 SYDVKM. This CDR3 reads CASRYADSTLNSGYNEQFF. CDR3 nucleotides: TGTGCCAGCAGATACGCCGACTCGACACTCAATAGCGGTTACAATGAGCAGTTCTTC.

This clonotype was counted many times. The CDR3 nucleotides are TGTGCCAGCAGCCCGGTCCTCTATGGGGCATACGAGCAGTACTTC. The encoded protein is CASSPVLYGAYEQYF. The gene calls are TRBV28 and TRBJ2-7, with D perhaps TRBD1 (5 bases). Trimming pared 6 bases from V and 4 bases from J, leaving 19 bases between. The CDR3 totals 15 residues. Germline CDR1 and CDR2: MDHEN and SYDVKM.

This clonotype was counted at least ten times. This chain connects TRBV24-1 to TRBJ2-2, with 12 bases lining up with TRBD1. The V gene end was trimmed by 4 bases and the J gene end by 5 bases; junction bases not matched to a gene: 10. The CDR3 is made up of 18 amino acids. Per germline, CDR1 KGHDR and CDR2 SFDVKD. CDR3 amino acids: CATSEYPGTGGQTGELFF. The CDR3 nucleotides read TGTGCCACCAGTGAGTATCCCGGGACAGGGGGCCAAACCGGGGAGCTGTTTTTT.

This clonotype was seen repeatedly, ten times or more. The J gene is TRBJ2-3, the V gene TRBV30, with 10 nucleotides matching TRBD2. Germline lookup yields CDR1 GTSNPN and CDR2 SVGIG (reference sequence). The CDR3 runs to 12 residues. With V trimmed by 8 bases and J by 4 bases, 3 bases remained unmatched. The CDR3 spells CAASGSSDTQYF. CDR3 in DNA: TGTGCCGCTAGCGGGAGTTCAGATACGCAGTATTTT.

This clonotype was seen more than once but under ten times. The V gene is TRBV20-1, the J gene TRBJ2-7; D not resolved. CDR3 length: 14 residues. Between the trimmed V and J ends, which lost 0 bases and 1 base, there was a span of 10 bases. The germline CDR1 and CDR2 sequences are DFQATT and SNEGSKA (reference sequence). In DNA form, the CDR3 reads TGCAGTGCTAGAGATTCGGCGGATTCCTACGAGCAGTACTTC. This encodes CSARDSADSYEQYF.

This clonotype appeared a few times. The chain couples TRBV19 to TRBJ1-5; maybe TRBD1 (6 bases). The length of the CDR3 is 15 residues. V lost 2 bases to trimming and J lost 4 bases, with 12 bases between them. The germline V gene has CDR1 LNHDA and CDR2 SQIVND (reference sequence). The DNA of the CDR3 is TGTGCCAGTAGTATATGGGGGGCGCAGAATCAGCCCCAGCATTTT. Protein product: CASSIWGAQNQPQHF. Looking up the rest from reference TRBV19 and TRBJ1-5 gives the full variable domain: DGGITQSPKYLFRKEGQNVTLSCEQNLNHDAMYWYRQDPGQGLRLIYYSQIVNDFQKGDIAEGYSVSREKKESFPLTVTSAQKNPTAFYLCASSIWGAQNQPQHFGDGTRLSIL.

This clonotype has a count of ten or more. The J gene is TRBJ1-2, the V gene TRBV28; possibly TRBD1 for D (6 bases). CDR3 length: 14 residues. The germline V and J ends were trimmed by 3 bases and 4 bases, with 12 bases remaining between them. Per the germline V gene, CDR1 is MDHEN and CDR2 is SYDVKM. CDR3 protein: CASSFAQGTYGYTF. The CDR3 DNA is TGTGCCAGCAGTTTTGCGCAGGGGACCTATGGCTACACCTTC.

This clonotype came up a few times. J is TRBJ2-5 and V is TRBV6-1; 8 bases map to TRBD1. Losses at the gene ends were 6 bases for V and 9 bases for J; bases not matched to a gene: 9. This CDR3 region has 13 residues. Germline CDR1 MNHNS, CDR2 SASEGT. CDR3 coding DNA: TGTGCCAGCAGCATGGACAGGGTGAAGGCCCAGTACTTC. It yields the protein CASSMDRVKAQYF.

This clonotype was observed at least ten times. V and J are TRBV6-2 or TRBV6-3 and TRBJ1-1; D is unresolved. The V end lost 6 bases, the J end lost 1 base, and 9 bases lay between the germline ends. Looked up from germline, CDR1 is MNHEY and CDR2 is SVGEGT. This CDR3 contains 13 residues. The CDR3 DNA sequence: TGTGCCAGCAGAGGTACACCGAACACTGAAGCTTTCTTT. As protein: CASRGTPNTEAFF.

The rearrangement links TRBV7-9 to TRBJ1-2; 12 bases agree with TRBD1. V shed 3 bases, J shed 3 bases, and the junction held 14 bases outside the gene matches. The CDR3 sequence is 19 residues long. CDR1 and CDR2 (germline): SEHNR, FQNEAQ (reference sequence). Here the CDR3 DNA reads TGTGCCAGCAGCTTGGACCCCGGGACAGGGGGCACTATGGACTATGGCTACACCTTC. Translating it yields CASSLDPGTGGTMDYGYTF. Drawing the rest from reference TRBV7-9 and TRBJ1-2, the complete variable domain is DTGVSQNPRHKITKRGQNVTFRCDPISEHNRLYWYRQTLGQGPEFLTYFQNEAQLEKSRLLSDRFSAERPKGSFSTLEIQRTEQGDSAMYLCASSLDPGTGGTMDYGYTFGSGTRLTVV.

This clonotype came up many times. The chain links TRBV7-2 to TRBJ1-5, with 8 bases aligning to TRBD1. Trimming cost V 5 bases and J 8 bases; bases outside gene matches: 8. The V gene's germline CDR1 is SGHTA and CDR2 FQGNSA. The CDR3 has 14 amino acids. The CDR3: CASSGQGSWEPQHF. DNA of the CDR3: TGTGCCAGCAGCGGACAGGGTAGTTGGGAGCCCCAGCATTTT.

V gene TRBV27 combines with J gene TRBJ2-1; TRBD2 agrees at 12 bases. Germline CDR1 MNHEY, CDR2 SMNVEV (reference sequence). The CDR3 is 16 amino acids. The trim removed 1 base at V and 8 bases at J, leaving 6 bases unmatched. The CDR3 region has the DNA TGTGCCAGCAGTTTATTGAGACTAGCGGGAGAGGATGAGCAGTTCTTC. Translated: CASSLLRLAGEDEQFF.

The gene calls are TRBV6-1 and TRBJ2-3, with TRBD2 matching over 9 bases. Germline CDR1 MNHNS, CDR2 SASEGT. The CDR3 runs 14 residues. The CDR3: CAASTSGDTDTQYF. The CDR3, as DNA: TGTGCGGCCTCGACTAGCGGCGACACAGATACGCAGTATTTT.

This clonotype was detected only a few times. It may be a read error: a sequence one base away is much more abundant. The chain is built from TRBV7-2 and TRBJ2-7; 9 nucleotides line up with TRBD2. The J segment lost 6 bases and the V segment lost 6 bases, leaving 12 bases of the junction unmatched. The V gene's germline CDR1 is SGHTA and CDR2 FQGNSA. This CDR3 is built from 15 residues. The CDR3 DNA reads TGTGCCAGCAGACTCGGGACTAGCTGGAGGGGCGAGCAGTACTTC. Protein sequence: CASRLGTSWRGEQYF.

This clonotype was recorded many times. The chain is built from TRBV30 and TRBJ1-4; D not certain. The CDR3 length is 13 residues. Per the germline V gene, CDR1 is GTSNPN and CDR2 is SVGIG (reference sequence). V was trimmed by 2 bases and J by 8 bases, leaving 12 bases between them. The CDR3 DNA sequence: TGTGCCTGGAGTCTACAATTTCCCGAAAAACTGTTTTTT. This codes for CAWSLQFPEKLFF.

This clonotype occurred many times. The DNA for the CDR3 is TGTGCCAGCAGTTCCGATTCACAGGGGGCGCGTTCGGCTTTCTTT. Its translation: CASSSDSQGARSAFF. The chain employs TRBV27 and TRBJ1-1; 9 positions match TRBD1. CDR1 and CDR2 from the germline V gene are MNHEY and SMNVEV (reference sequence). J lost 11 bases, V lost 4 bases, and 14 bases had no gene match. The CDR3 has 15 residues.

This clonotype was detected only a few times. The chain links TRBV29-1 to TRBJ1-2; unclear D gene. In germline, CDR1 is SQVTM, CDR2 ANQGSEA. This CDR3 is built from 12 residues. Trimming pared 6 bases from V and 0 bases from J, leaving 8 bases between. The CDR3 bases are TGCAGCGTGCTGCGCGCTAACTATGGCTACACCTTC. It translates to CSVLRANYGYTF.

This clonotype was observed many times. The rearrangement joins TRBV5-1 to TRBJ1-6; 9 bases align to TRBD1. The V segment lost 0 bases and the J segment 10 bases; nucleotides outside the gene matches: 5. CDR1 is SGHRS, CDR2 YFSETQ, per germline. CDR3 length equals 15 residues. The DNA for the CDR3 is TGCGCCAGCAGCTTGGAGCGGACAGGGGACTCACCCCTCCACTTT. Protein product: CASSLERTGDSPLHF.

This CDR3 is CASSLAGTGSRDEQFF. CDR3 in DNA: TGTGCCAGCAGCTTGGCCGGGACGGGATCACGAGATGAGCAGTTCTTC. The chain couples TRBV5-5 to TRBJ2-1, with D perhaps TRBD1 or TRBD2 (5 bases each). V was trimmed by 0 bases and J by 8 bases, leaving 18 bases between them. The CDR3 spans 16 residues. Germline V gene data show CDR1 as SGHKS and CDR2 as YYEKEE (reference sequence).